These 19 T cell receptor beta chains came from one sample sequenced in a study of spatial heterogeneity in lung cancer. Study-wide results and limits: The number of expanded tumor alpha and beta chains correlated with mutation number.

Indicated time point: sample taken at primary tumor resection. Their recognized antigens are unknown. In TCRdb, the 5' RACE reads were re-called with MiXCR into one record per CDR3 protein. The sample has 8,000 to 10,000 distinct CDR3 sequences, approximately 5.8% seen once; the top ten hold about a tenth. The sample was lung tumor tissue, taken at surgery. The receptors derive from a male donor with early-stage non-small cell lung cancer.

This clonotype was detected ten times or more. With the library built for alpha chains, this beta chain is off target and its frequency is not meaningful. The gene calls are TRBV7-2 and TRBJ1-4; 7 positions match TRBD1. Germline V gene sequence: CDR1 SGHTA, CDR2 FQGNSA. Losses at the gene ends were 10 bases for V and 8 bases for J; bases not matched to a gene: 19. The CDR3 spans 16 residues. The CDR3 spells CATSGTASPGGEKLFF. As DNA, the CDR3 is TGTGCCACGTCCGGGACAGCCTCCCCCGGAGGGGAAAAACTGTTTTTT.

This clonotype was recorded many times. This beta chain came through as a stray read in a library set up for alpha chains, and its size says little. CDR3 sequence reads: CASSQDPGGGDTQYF. As DNA, the CDR3 is TGTGCCAGCAGCCAAGATCCGGGGGGGGGAGATACGCAGTATTTT. This chain links TRBV3-1 with TRBJ2-3, with 8 bases matching TRBD2. CDR1 is LGHDT and CDR2 is YNNKEL in the germline V gene (reference sequence). Trimming took 0 bases from V and 5 from J; bases not matched to a gene: 4. The CDR3 spans 15 residues.

At least ten counts were recorded for this clonotype. The library was prepared for alpha chains; this beta chain is a stray read, so its frequency means little. The chain recombines TRBV5-1 with TRBJ1-5; a possible D gene is TRBD1 (6 bases). CDR1 is SGHRS and CDR2 is YFSETQ in the germline V gene. The CDR3 consists of 13 residues. Between the trimmed V and J ends, which lost 3 bases and 7 bases, there was a span of 11 bases. CDR3 DNA sequence: TGCGCCAGCAGCTCACAGGGAGGGCAGCCCCAGCATTTT. Its translation: CASSSQGGQPQHF.

In the case of this clonotype: The library was built for alpha chains, so this beta chain is an off-target read and its size means little. The chain is built from TRBV7-7 and TRBJ2-3; a weak D match, TRBD2 (5 bases). CDR1 is SSHAT, CDR2 FNYEAQ, per germline (reference sequence). Trimming took 5 bases from V and 4 from J, leaving 13 bases between them. The CDR3 sequence is 14 residues long. The CDR3 DNA reads as TGTGCCAGCAGCCAATCGGACTGGGCAGATACGCAGTATTTT. It is translated as CASSQSDWADTQYF.

This clonotype has ten or more counts. As an off-target read in a library built for alpha chains, this beta chain has a frequency of little significance. The chain is built from TRBV29-1 and TRBJ2-5, with D tentatively TRBD1 (5 bases). The CDR3 sequence is 14 residues long. Germline V lookup: CDR1 SQVTM, CDR2 ANQGSEA. The germline V and J ends were trimmed by 6 bases and 1 base, with 15 bases remaining between them. CDR3 residues: CSVVRQTTQETQYF. The CDR3 region has the DNA TGCAGCGTGGTTCGACAGACGACCCAAGAGACCCAGTACTTC.

This clonotype was counted ten times or more. With the library built for alpha chains, this beta chain is off target and its frequency is not meaningful. The chain links TRBV5-4 to TRBJ1-2, with TRBD1 matching over 10 bases. CDR1 is SGHNT, CDR2 YYREEE, per germline (reference sequence). The CDR3 has 15 residues. The trim removed 4 bases at V and 5 bases at J, leaving 8 bases unmatched. CDR3 residues: CASSPEGDRGYGYTF. CDR3 sequence (DNA): TGTGCCAGCAGCCCTGAGGGGGACAGGGGTTATGGCTACACCTTC.

This clonotype was seen many times. This beta chain is off target for a library built for alpha chains, so its abundance means little. The chain couples TRBV12-3 or TRBV12-4 to TRBJ1-2, with D possibly being TRBD1 (6 bases). The CDR3 length is 13 residues. Between the trimmed V and J ends, which lost 5 bases and 6 bases, there was a span of 13 bases. CDR3 coding DNA: TGTGCCAGCAGTCGAAGGGGGGAGGATGGCTACACCTTC. Translating it yields CASSRRGEDGYTF.

This clonotype was counted ten times or more. This beta chain came through as a stray read in a library set up for alpha chains, and its size says little. The chain uses TRBV3-1 and TRBJ1-5; possibly TRBD1 for D (5 bases). Germline assignment: CDR1 LGHDT and CDR2 YNNKEL (reference sequence). V lost 4 bases and J lost 3, with 7 bases in between. This CDR3 is 13 amino acids long. The DNA for the CDR3 is TGTGCCAGCAGCCGACAGCTCAATCAGCCCCAGCATTTT. This gives the protein CASSRQLNQPQHF.

This clonotype is medium-sized by share. This beta chain slipped into a library made for alpha chains as a stray read, so its size is not meaningful. The chain has TRBV6-5 and TRBJ2-3; TRBD1 is a possible D gene (6 bases). V was cut by 7 bases and J by 1 base, with 12 bases left in between. This CDR3 is built from 14 residues. The germline gives CDR1 MNHEY, CDR2 SVGAGI. CDR3 protein: CASNRDPGTDTQYF. The DNA of the CDR3 is TGTGCCAGCAACAGGGACCCAGGCACAGATACGCAGTATTTT.

This clonotype showed up many times. A library made for alpha chains picked up this beta chain off target, so its size means little. The V call is TRBV24-1, the J call TRBJ2-3; no firm D call. Germline V gives CDR1 KGHDR, CDR2 SFDVKD. V was pared by 4 bases and J by 3 bases, with 7 bases between. CDR3 length: 13 residues. The CDR3 sequence is CATSDPSTDTQYF. CDR3 coding DNA: TGTGCCACCAGTGACCCCTCAACAGATACGCAGTATTTT.

Many counts were recorded for this clonotype. This beta chain appears as a stray read in a library generated for alpha chains; its size is not informative. The genes are TRBV2 and TRBJ2-3; possible D gene TRBD1, 5 bases. The germline V gene encodes CDR1 SNHLY and CDR2 FYNNEI. The CDR3 covers 14 residues. V lost 6 bases to trimming and J lost 0 bases, with 10 bases between them. In DNA, the CDR3 is TGTGCCAGCAGCGACAGTTCTAGCACAGATACGCAGTATTTT. Amino acid sequence: CASSDSSSTDTQYF.

This clonotype was counted at least ten times. This beta chain is an unintended read in a library built for alpha chains; its size means little. This rearrangement joins TRBV20-1 to TRBJ2-7; D is possibly TRBD1 or TRBD2 (5 bases each). The CDR3 contains 14 residues. V was shortened by 0 bases and J by 5 bases, with 14 bases between the two germline ends. Germline CDR1 DFQATT, CDR2 SNEGSKA (reference sequence). CDR3 sequence: CSAREGRGFDEQYV. The CDR3 bases are TGCAGTGCTAGAGAGGGGCGCGGGTTCGACGAGCAGTACGTC.

This clonotype was detected many times. This beta chain lies outside the target of a library built for alpha chains; its clone size means little. The chain recombines TRBV7-2 with TRBJ1-5; D gene unclear. Between the trimmed V and J ends, which lost 5 bases and 0 bases, there was a span of 17 bases. Looked up from germline, CDR1 is SGHTA and CDR2 is FQGNSA. The CDR3 length is 17 residues. CDR3 in amino acids: CASSPRTSAYSNQPQHF. In DNA, the CDR3 is TGTGCCAGCAGCCCTAGGACGTCCGCATATAGCAATCAGCCCCAGCATTTT.

As for this clonotype: A library prepared for alpha chains yielded this beta chain as an off-target read; its size is of little meaning. The chain joins TRBV2 to TRBJ2-3; D is perhaps TRBD1 or TRBD2 (5 bases each). CDR1 and CDR2 from the germline V gene are SNHLY and FYNNEI. The CDR3 extends over 17 amino acids. V dropped 1 base and J dropped 1 base, with 15 bases sitting between them. The chain's CDR3 is CASSEGWGISGTDTQYF. The CDR3 coding sequence is TGTGCCAGCAGTGAAGGCTGGGGGATCTCAGGCACAGATACGCAGTATTTT.

In its sample, this clonotype was seen many times. Because this beta chain is a stray read in a library intended to capture alpha chains, its abundance should not be given much weight. The J gene is TRBJ1-1, the V gene TRBV3-1; tentatively, D is TRBD1 (6 bases). Trimming took off 4 bases at V and 8 bases at J, with 11 bases between the two ends. Germline assignment: CDR1 LGHDT and CDR2 YNNKEL (reference sequence). The CDR3 runs 12 residues. CDR3 region: CASSLTGKEAFF. For the CDR3, the DNA is TGTGCCAGCAGCCTTACAGGGAAAGAAGCTTTCTTT.

This clonotype is medium-sized in the sample. A library made for alpha chains picked up this beta chain off target, so its size means little. This rearrangement joins TRBV6-5 to TRBJ2-1, with TRBD2 identical over 11 bases. The germline CDR1 and CDR2 sequences are MNHEY and SVGAGI. J gave up 8 bases and V 5 bases, and 11 bases lay outside the gene matches. The CDR3 has 16 amino acids. For the CDR3, the DNA is TGTGCCAGCAGTCGAGCTGGGACTAGCGGAGGGCATGAGCAGTTCTTC. This translates into CASSRAGTSGGHEQFF.

This clonotype came up many times. This beta chain is a stray sequence in a library constructed for alpha chains; its clone size is not meaningful. This chain connects TRBV12-3 or TRBV12-4 to TRBJ2-1, with D possibly being TRBD1 or TRBD2 (5 bases each). The CDR3 is 14 residues long. Trimming left V 10 bases short and J 7 bases short, with 20 bases between. CDR3 loop: CATGRAALQNEQFF. DNA for the CDR3: TGTGCCACGGGGCGGGCGGCTCTACAAAATGAGCAGTTCTTC.

There are many counts of this clonotype. This beta chain is an off-target read within a library intended for alpha chains, so its frequency means little. CDR3 in DNA: TGTGCCAGCAGCCAAGGGACAGGGGAGGGGGATACGCAGTATTTT. Translated, it gives CASSQGTGEGDTQYF. This chain joins TRBV4-2 and TRBJ2-3; 9 nucleotides align to TRBD1. The germline V gene encodes CDR1 LGHNA and CDR2 YNFKEQ. Unmatched junction bases numbered 5, after V lost 1 base and J lost 6 bases. The CDR3 is 15 residues long.

Many counts were recorded for this clonotype. This beta chain is a stray read from a library made for alpha chains; its abundance is not meaningful. The chain combines TRBV5-5 with TRBJ1-1; D is undetermined. CDR3 length: 14 residues. CDR1 and CDR2 (germline): SGHKS, YYEKEE (reference sequence). V lost 1 base and J 0 bases, leaving 7 bases between the germline ends. Here the CDR3 DNA reads TGTGCCAGCAGCTTGTTACAGTTGAACACTGAAGCTTTCTTT. Its translation is CASSLLQLNTEAFF.